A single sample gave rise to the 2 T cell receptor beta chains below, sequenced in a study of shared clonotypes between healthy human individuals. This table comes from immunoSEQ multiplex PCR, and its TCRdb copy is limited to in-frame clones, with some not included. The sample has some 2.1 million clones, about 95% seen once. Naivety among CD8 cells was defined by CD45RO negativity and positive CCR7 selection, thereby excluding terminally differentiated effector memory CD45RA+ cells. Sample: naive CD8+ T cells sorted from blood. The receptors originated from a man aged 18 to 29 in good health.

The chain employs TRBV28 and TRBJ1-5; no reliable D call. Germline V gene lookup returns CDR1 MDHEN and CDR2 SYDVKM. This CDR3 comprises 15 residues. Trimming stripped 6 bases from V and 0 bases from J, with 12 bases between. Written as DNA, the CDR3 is TGTGCCAGCAGGGTGGTCCGTTATAGCAATCAGCCCCAGCATTTT. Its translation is CASRVVRYSNQPQHF.

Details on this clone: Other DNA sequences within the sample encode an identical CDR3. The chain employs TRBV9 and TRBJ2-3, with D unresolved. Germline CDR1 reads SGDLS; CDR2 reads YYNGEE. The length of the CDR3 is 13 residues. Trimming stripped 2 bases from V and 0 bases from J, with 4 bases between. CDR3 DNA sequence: TGTGCCAGCAGCGTTGATAGCACAGATACGCAGTATTTT. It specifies CASSVDSTDTQYF.